What follows are 7 T cell receptor beta chains derived from one specimen sequenced in a study of blood T cell repertoires in COVID-19. Measured with immunoSEQ multiplex PCR; TCRdb has only the in-frame clones, and not every one. Here the sample spans 140,000 to 150,000 clones, 80% to 90% being singletons. What was sequenced was PBMCs or T cells enriched from blood (not recorded which). The receptors here all came from a man between 60 and 75 years old who had recovered from COVID-19.

The chain combines TRBV21-1 with TRBJ1-2; TRBD1 reflects the table's D call only, with no check against the DNA. TRBV21-1 is flagged as a pseudogene. The length of the CDR3 is 14 residues. As DNA, the CDR3 is TGTGCCAGCAGCCCATGGGCAGGTCCCTATGGCTACACCTTC. Its translation is CASSPWAGPYGYTF.

The chain combines TRBV18 with TRBJ2-5, with 7 positions matching TRBD2. CDR3 length: 14 residues. The trim removed 2 bases at V and 4 bases at J, leaving 4 bases unmatched. CDR1 and CDR2 (germline): KGHSH, LQKENI. The chain's CDR3 is CASSPTGGPETQYF. The CDR3 nucleotides are TGTGCCAGCTCACCAACGGGAGGTCCAGAGACCCAGTACTTC. Full variable domain (outside the CDR3, taken from reference TRBV18 and TRBJ2-5): NAGVMQNPRHLVRRRGQEARLRCSPMKGHSHVYWYRQLPEEGLKFMVYLQKENIIDESGMPKERFSAEFPKEGPSILRIQQVVRGDSAAYFCASSPTGGPETQYFGPGTRLLVL.

The chain recombines TRBV9 with TRBJ2-7; 7 nucleotides align to TRBD1. From germline, CDR1 is SGDLS and CDR2 YYNGEE. The CDR3 loop spans 15 amino acids. V dropped 0 bases and J dropped 7; count of bases not matched to a gene: 10. The CDR3: CASSVGGQSQGEQYF. The CDR3 DNA reads as TGTGCCAGCAGCGTAGGGGGACAGAGCCAAGGGGAGCAGTACTTC.

V usage is TRBV7-3 and J usage is TRBJ2-5, with D perhaps matching TRBD2 (6 bases). The CDR3 spans 15 residues. The germline V and J ends were trimmed by 5 bases and 1 base, with 14 bases remaining between them. The V gene's germline CDR1 is SGHTA and CDR2 FQGTGA. The CDR3 DNA follows: TGTGCCAGCAGCCCGAGCGGGTCTGTCCAAGAGACCCAGTACTTC. Encoded protein: CASSPSGSVQETQYF.

This chain connects TRBV27 to TRBJ2-7; 8 nucleotides line up with TRBD1. V gave up 6 bases and J gave up 0 bases; unmatched junction bases: 7. The length of the CDR3 is 15 residues. Germline CDR1 and CDR2: MNHEY and SMNVEV (reference sequence). CDR3 sequence (DNA): TGTGCCAGCAGGGTCCGGGACAGGCTCTCCTACGAGCAGTACTTC. This sequence encodes CASRVRDRLSYEQYF.

This clone occurred once. V and J are TRBV18 and TRBJ1-2; D might be TRBD1 (6 bases). The germline V gene has CDR1 KGHSH and CDR2 LQKENI. V was shortened by 1 base and J by 5 bases, with 14 bases between the two germline ends. The CDR3 consists of 15 residues. The CDR3 region is CASSPRLVQGYGYTF. CDR3 sequence (DNA): TGTGCCAGCTCACCACGCTTGGTGCAGGGGTATGGCTACACCTTC.

The rearrangement links TRBV6-4 to TRBJ2-2; 9 bases line up with TRBD2. V shed 6 bases and J 4 bases; nucleotides not matched to a gene: 6. The CDR3 extends over 15 amino acids. CDR1 is MRHNA and CDR2 is SNTAGT in the germline V gene. The CDR3: CASRVAGDGTGELFF. CDR3 DNA sequence: TGTGCCAGCAGAGTAGCGGGAGACGGCACCGGGGAGCTGTTTTTT.